The 18 T cell receptor beta chains given below trace back to one sample, sequenced in a study of cytomegalovirus exposure and HLA in healthy donors. Only in-frame clones appear in the TCRdb table, and some are missing; sequencing was by immunoSEQ multiplex PCR. The sample carries 220,000 or so clones, approximately 88% recorded once. Sequences were obtained from PBMCs. The receptors were gathered from a woman under 40 in good health and CMV-seropositive.

V gene TRBV5-6 combines with J gene TRBJ2-1; 8 bases are a match to TRBD2. Looked up from germline, CDR1 is SGHDT and CDR2 is YYEEEE. The CDR3 has 16 amino acids. The junction had 6 bases not matched to a gene; V was cut back by 4 bases and J by 0 bases. The CDR3: CASSLGLARSYNEQFF. In DNA form, the CDR3 reads TGTGCCAGCAGCCTAGGACTAGCCCGCTCCTACAATGAGCAGTTCTTC.

The V and J genes are TRBV25-1 and TRBJ1-3; 8 bases are a match to TRBD1. CDR1 is MGHDK and CDR2 is SYGVNS in the germline V gene. There are 14 residues in the CDR3. Germline trimming cut 8 bases from V and 1 base from J; bases unmatched to any gene: 4. CDR3 bases: TGTGCCAGCCCCCGGGACAGGTCTGGAAACACCATATATTTT. Amino acid sequence: CASPRDRSGNTIYF.

This clone came up a few times. This chain uses TRBV9 with TRBJ2-1, with D uncertain. V lost 0 bases and J 7 bases, leaving 5 bases between the germline ends. The CDR3 is 12 amino acids. CDR1 and CDR2 from the germline V gene are SGDLS and YYNGEE. CDR3 DNA sequence: TGTGCCAGCAGCGTAGCGGAAAATGAGCAGTTCTTC. This encodes CASSVAENEQFF.

V usage is TRBV15 and J usage is TRBJ1-5; no clear D. This CDR3 is built from 15 residues. V was trimmed by 0 bases and J by 6 bases, leaving 12 bases between them. Germline loops: CDR1 LNHNV, CDR2 YYDKDF (reference sequence). The CDR3 loop reads CATSRDLGMAQPQHF. The CDR3 bases are TGTGCCACCAGCAGAGATCTTGGGATGGCTCAGCCCCAGCATTTT.

This clone has more than one count but fewer than ten. This chain uses TRBV7-9 with TRBJ1-2, with D uncertain. The CDR3 sequence is 13 residues long. The germline V gene encodes CDR1 SEHNR and CDR2 FQNEAQ (reference sequence). Trimming shortened V by 11 bases and J by 4 bases, and 17 bases separated the two germline ends. CDR3 DNA sequence: TGTGCCTTCCTTCCGGGCGAGGGCTATGGCTACACCTTC. It specifies CAFLPGEGYGYTF. Complete variable domain (other parts from reference TRBV7-9 and TRBJ1-2): DTGVSQNPRHKITKRGQNVTFRCDPISEHNRLYWYRQTLGQGPEFLTYFQNEAQLEKSRLLSDRFSAERPKGSFSTLEIQRTEQGDSAMYLCAFLPGEGYGYTFGSGTRLTVV.

The chain links TRBV20-1 to TRBJ2-7, with D perhaps being TRBD1 or TRBD2 (5 bases each). The V end lost 6 bases, the J end lost 6 bases, and 12 bases lay between the germline ends. Germline V lookup: CDR1 DFQATT, CDR2 SNEGSKA (reference sequence). This CDR3 contains 11 residues. The CDR3 loop is CSAEDTVEQYF. As DNA, the CDR3 is TGCAGTGCGGAGGACACTGTCGAGCAGTACTTC.

This chain links TRBV28 with TRBJ1-2; 10 bases align to TRBD1. The germline gives CDR1 MDHEN, CDR2 SYDVKM. V lost 3 bases and J lost 8; bases outside the gene matches: 21. This CDR3 has 19 amino acids. CDR3 region: CASSFRVWHQQTGGGGYTF. The DNA for the CDR3 is TGTGCCAGCAGTTTTAGGGTTTGGCATCAACAGACAGGGGGCGGAGGCTACACCTTC.

A few counts support this clone. The chain has TRBV30 and TRBJ1-4; D is unresolved. The V and J ends lost 0 bases and 12 bases respectively, with 14 bases between them. There are 13 residues in the CDR3. CDR1 and CDR2 from the germline V gene are GTSNPN and SVGIG (reference sequence). The CDR3 bases are TGTGCCTGGAGTGTCTTTTCTGGAAGACAACTGTTTTTT. Translation: CAWSVFSGRQLFF.

The rearrangement joins TRBV5-6 to TRBJ1-1, with TRBD1 matching 8 bases. Germline loops: CDR1 SGHDT, CDR2 YYEEEE. J was trimmed by 10 bases and V by 4 bases; bases with no gene match: 12. CDR3 size: 14 residues. The chain's CDR3 is CASSDNRGLAAAFF. CDR3 nucleotides: TGTGCCAGCAGCGACAACAGGGGGTTGGCGGCAGCTTTCTTT.

V is TRBV9 and J is TRBJ1-2; perhaps TRBD1 as D (5 bases). The length of the CDR3 is 14 residues. Germline V gene lookup returns CDR1 SGDLS and CDR2 YYNGEE. V lost 3 bases and J 11 bases, leaving 20 bases between the germline ends. The CDR3 coding sequence is TGTGCCAGCAGCGCCCACACCGGGACGACGGCGTACACCTTC. Translation: CASSAHTGTTAYTF.

V usage is TRBV6-1 and J usage is TRBJ2-1; 7 positions agree with TRBD2. J gave up 7 bases and V 7 bases, and 10 bases lay outside the gene matches. The CDR3 spans 14 residues. Per the germline V gene, CDR1 is MNHNS and CDR2 is SASEGT. Here the CDR3 reads CASTQGGRRNEQFF. The CDR3 nucleotides read TGTGCCAGCACCCAGGGAGGGAGAAGGAATGAGCAGTTCTTC.

The rearrangement uses TRBV5-4 and TRBJ2-2, with D possibly TRBD2 on 5 matching bases. Between the trimmed V and J ends, which lost 6 bases and 7 bases, there was a span of 7 bases. Looked up from germline, CDR1 is SGHNT and CDR2 is YYREEE (reference sequence). This CDR3 contains 11 residues. This CDR3 reads CASTLDGELFF. The DNA for the CDR3 is TGTGCCAGCACACTAGACGGGGAGCTGTTTTTT.

V gene TRBV6-5 combines with J gene TRBJ2-7, with unresolved D. The CDR3 spans 15 residues. CDR1 MNHEY and CDR2 SVGAGI come from the germline V gene. V lost 0 bases, J lost 9 bases, and 18 bases lay in between. The CDR3 loop reads CASSYSNWSKDGQYF. The CDR3 nucleotides are TGTGCCAGCAGTTACTCGAACTGGTCCAAGGACGGGCAGTACTTC.

The chain is built from TRBV10-3 and TRBJ1-1; possibly TRBD1 for D (6 bases). The germline V and J ends were trimmed by 6 bases and 11 bases, with 22 bases remaining between them. Germline CDR1 is ENHRY and CDR2 is SYGVKD. CDR3 length: 14 amino acids. In DNA form, the CDR3 reads TGTGCCATCAGAATGGGGGGAGCGGACAGCCGGGCTTTCTTT. Protein sequence: CAIRMGGADSRAFF.

This chain connects TRBV5-4 to TRBJ1-2; 7 nucleotides agree with TRBD1. Per the germline V gene, CDR1 is SGHNT and CDR2 is YYREEE (reference sequence). With V trimmed by 4 bases and J by 4 bases, 4 bases remained unmatched. CDR3 length: 13 amino acids. The CDR3 protein is CASSLTGAYGYTF. The CDR3 DNA reads as TGTGCCAGCAGCCTCACAGGGGCCTATGGCTACACCTTC.

The V call is TRBV10-3, the J call TRBJ1-2; no reliable D call. The CDR3 spans 15 residues. In germline, CDR1 is ENHRY, CDR2 SYGVKD. Trimming shortened V by 3 bases and J by 4 bases, and 15 bases separated the two germline ends. CDR3 protein: CAISEAEAGAYGYTF. The CDR3 bases are TGTGCCATCAGTGAAGCTGAGGCAGGCGCCTATGGCTACACCTTC.

V usage is TRBV5-1 and J usage is TRBJ2-2; D gene ambiguous. Germline values: CDR1 SGHRS, CDR2 YFSETQ. V was pared by 5 bases and J by 6 bases, with 20 bases between. This CDR3 comprises 16 residues. This CDR3 reads CASSNREFFLAGELFF. The CDR3 DNA follows: TGCGCCAGCAGTAATCGCGAGTTCTTCTTGGCCGGGGAGCTGTTTTTT.

This clone was detected only a few times. The genes are TRBV2 and TRBJ1-2; TRBD1 aligns across 8 bases. The CDR3 consists of 14 residues. J lost 4 bases, V lost 7 bases, and 8 bases had no gene match. The germline gives CDR1 SNHLY, CDR2 FYNNEI. CDR3 protein: CASIWAGGSYGYTF. The CDR3 nucleotides read TGTGCCAGCATTTGGGCAGGGGGCAGCTATGGCTACACCTTC.